Listed below are T cell receptor beta chains from one sample, sequenced in a study of cytomegalovirus exposure and HLA in healthy donors. The method was immunoSEQ multiplex PCR; TCRdb's version includes in-frame clones alone and lacks a portion of them. The table records some 160,000 clones, roughly 80% of them present only once. Sequenced sample: PBMCs. These receptors came from a man aged 50 to 59 in good health and CMV-seropositive. Each CDR3 is given with its conserved first and last residue. Fields, in order: D gene, J gene, V gene, clone size, CDR3 DNA, CDR3 protein. A D gene is named only where the DNA matches it firmly. Clone size is stated in some rows and not others, as once, few, many or a class when expanded.

D gene: NA
J gene: TRBJ1-3
V gene: TRBV2
clone size: few
CDR3 DNA: TGTGCCAGCAGTGCCACCACAGCCTCTGGAAACACCATATATTTT
CDR3 protein: CASSATTASGNTIYF

D gene: TRBD1
J gene: TRBJ1-2
V gene: TRBV10-3
clone size: NA
CDR3 DNA: TGTGCCATCAGTGGGGACAGGGGATATGGCTACACCTTC
CDR3 protein: CAISGDRGYGYTF

D gene: NA
J gene: TRBJ2-7
V gene: TRBV11-3
clone size: NA
CDR3 DNA: TGTGCCAGCAGCTCCGAGGCCTCCTACGAGCAGTACTTC
CDR3 protein: CASSSEASYEQYF

D gene: NA
J gene: TRBJ1-2
V gene: TRBV19
clone size: NA
CDR3 DNA: TGTGCCAGTAGTCTCCCAATTGGCTCCTATGGCTACACCTTC
CDR3 protein: CASSLPIGSYGYTF

D gene: TRBD1
J gene: TRBJ1-2
V gene: TRBV4-3
clone size: NA
CDR3 DNA: TGCGCCAGCAGCCCCACAACGGGAGGGGGCGGTGGCTACACCTTC
CDR3 protein: CASSPTTGGGGGYTF

D gene: NA
J gene: TRBJ1-5
V gene: TRBV6-6
clone size: NA
CDR3 DNA: TGTGCCAGCAGTTGGACAACTAGCAATCAGCCCCAGCATTTT
CDR3 protein: CASSWTTSNQPQHF

D gene: TRBD1
J gene: TRBJ1-5
V gene: TRBV23-1
clone size: NA
CDR3 DNA: TGCGCCAGCAGGGACAGGCGGTTGGGGTACAATCAGCCCCAGCATTTT
CDR3 protein: CASRDRRLGYNQPQHF

D gene: NA
J gene: TRBJ2-3
V gene: TRBV6-5
clone size: NA
CDR3 DNA: TGTGCCAGCAGTTACCCCGGGACAGATACGCAGTATTTT
CDR3 protein: CASSYPGTDTQYF

D gene: NA
J gene: TRBJ1-6
V gene: TRBV5-1
clone size: NA
CDR3 DNA: TGCGCCAGCAGCTTAGAACGGACAAATTCACCCCTCCACTTT
CDR3 protein: CASSLERTNSPLHF

D gene: TRBD1
J gene: TRBJ1-1
V gene: TRBV28
clone size: NA
CDR3 DNA: TGTGCCAGCAGTTTCTCGACAGGGGCTTTCTTT
CDR3 protein: CASSFSTGAFF

D gene: TRBD1
J gene: TRBJ1-1
V gene: TRBV18
clone size: NA
CDR3 DNA: TGTGCCAGCTCACCAGGGACAGGGTTGAACGCTTTCTTT
CDR3 protein: CASSPGTGLNAFF

D gene: NA
J gene: TRBJ1-5
V gene: TRBV4-1
clone size: NA
CDR3 DNA: TGCGCCAGCAGCCGAGATCCACAGGGAAGGAGGCCCCAGCATTTT
CDR3 protein: CASSRDPQGRRPQHF

D gene: NA
J gene: TRBJ1-4
V gene: TRBV19
clone size: once
CDR3 DNA: TGTGCCACTTCTACAGTGATTAATGAAAAACTGTTTTTT
CDR3 protein: CATSTVINEKLFF

D gene: TRBD1
J gene: TRBJ2-5
V gene: TRBV11-2
clone size: NA
CDR3 DNA: TGTGCCAGCAACCGGGACAGGGGGCGAGAGACCCAGTACTTC
CDR3 protein: CASNRDRGRETQYF

D gene: NA
J gene: TRBJ2-7
V gene: TRBV5-6
clone size: NA
CDR3 DNA: TGTGCCAGCAGCTTGAGGGGCCTAGAGCAGTACTTC
CDR3 protein: CASSLRGLEQYF

D gene: TRBD1
J gene: TRBJ2-1
V gene: TRBV5-6
clone size: NA
CDR3 DNA: TGTGCCAGCAGCTCCCTGTGGGGACAGGGGGCCCGTGAGCAGTTCTTC
CDR3 protein: CASSSLWGQGAREQFF

D gene: TRBD1
J gene: TRBJ1-1
V gene: TRBV7-9
clone size: NA
CDR3 DNA: TGTGCCAGCAGCTTAGCCGGGACAGGGAAAACTGAAGCTTTCTTT
CDR3 protein: CASSLAGTGKTEAFF

D gene: NA
J gene: TRBJ1-5
V gene: TRBV27
clone size: NA
CDR3 DNA: TGTGCCAGCAGTTTATATTGGGGAGCTGGGGAGGGCAATCAGCCCCAGCATTTT
CDR3 protein: CASSLYWGAGEGNQPQHF

D gene: NA
J gene: TRBJ1-1
V gene: TRBV28
clone size: NA
CDR3 DNA: TGTGCCAGCAGTGTACAAATGAACACTGAAGCTTTCTTT
CDR3 protein: CASSVQMNTEAFF

D gene: NA
J gene: TRBJ1-2
V gene: TRBV7-8
clone size: NA
CDR3 DNA: TGTGCCAGCAGCTTAGCGGCAGGGAAGAACTATGGCTACACCTTC
CDR3 protein: CASSLAAGKNYGYTF